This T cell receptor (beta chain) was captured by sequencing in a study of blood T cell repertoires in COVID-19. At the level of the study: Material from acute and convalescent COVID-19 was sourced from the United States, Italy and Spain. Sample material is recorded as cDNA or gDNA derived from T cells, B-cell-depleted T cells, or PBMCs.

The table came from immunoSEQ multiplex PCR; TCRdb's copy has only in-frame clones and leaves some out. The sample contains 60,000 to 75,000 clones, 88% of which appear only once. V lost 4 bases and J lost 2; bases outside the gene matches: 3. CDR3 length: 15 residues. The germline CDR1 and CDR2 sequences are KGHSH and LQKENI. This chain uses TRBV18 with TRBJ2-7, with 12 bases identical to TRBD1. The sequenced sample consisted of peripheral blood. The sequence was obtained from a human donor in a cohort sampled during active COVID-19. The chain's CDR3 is CASSQGTGGAYEQYF. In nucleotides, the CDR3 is TGTGCCAGCTCACAAGGGACAGGGGGCGCCTACGAGCAGTACTTC.